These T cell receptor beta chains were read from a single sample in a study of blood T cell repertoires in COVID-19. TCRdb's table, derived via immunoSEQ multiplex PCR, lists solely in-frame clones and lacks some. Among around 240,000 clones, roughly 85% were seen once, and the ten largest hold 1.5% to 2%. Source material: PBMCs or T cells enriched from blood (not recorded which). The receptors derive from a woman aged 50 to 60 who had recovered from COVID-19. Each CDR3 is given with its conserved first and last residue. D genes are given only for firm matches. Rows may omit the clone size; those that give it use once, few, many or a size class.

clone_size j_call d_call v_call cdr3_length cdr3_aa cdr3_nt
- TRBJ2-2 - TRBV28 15 CASSLAGKFTGELFF TGTGCCAGCAGTTTGGCAGGGAAATTCACCGGGGAGCTGTTTTTT
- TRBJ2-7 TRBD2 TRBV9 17 CASSVFPLAGAPGEQYF TGTGCCAGCAGCGTATTTCCCCTTGCGGGAGCGCCGGGCGAGCAGTACTTC
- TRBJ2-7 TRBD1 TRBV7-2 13 CASRRTGDYEQYF TGTGCCAGCAGACGGACAGGGGACTACGAGCAGTACTTC
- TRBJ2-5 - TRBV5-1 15 CASSLAYRVEETQYF TGCGCCAGCAGCTTAGCCTACAGGGTCGAAGAGACCCAGTACTTC
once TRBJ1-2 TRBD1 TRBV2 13 CASNWDRVRGYTF TGTGCCAGCAACTGGGACAGGGTACGTGGCTACACCTTC
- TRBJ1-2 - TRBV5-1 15 CASSLSDGAPYGYTF TGCGCCAGCAGCTTGAGCGACGGCGCTCCCTATGGCTACACCTTC
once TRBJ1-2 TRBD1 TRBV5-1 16 CASSTGSGGQNYGYTF TGCGCCAGCAGCACCGGTTCAGGGGGCCAGAACTATGGCTACACCTTC
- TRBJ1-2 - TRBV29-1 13 CSVGGALNYGYTF TGCAGCGTCGGGGGTGCACTTAACTATGGCTACACCTTC
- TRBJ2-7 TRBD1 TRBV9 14 CASSVDGDRYEQYF TGTGCCAGCAGCGTAGACGGGGACAGGTACGAGCAGTACTTC
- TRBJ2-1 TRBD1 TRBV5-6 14 CASSLAGGRNEQFF TGTGCCAGCAGCTTGGCAGGGGGTAGGAATGAGCAGTTCTTC
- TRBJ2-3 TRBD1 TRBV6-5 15 CASRETGGGSDTQYF TGTGCCAGCAGAGAGACAGGGGGCGGATCAGATACGCAGTATTTT
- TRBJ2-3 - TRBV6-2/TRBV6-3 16 CASSYSSGWGEDTQYF TGTGCCAGCAGTTACTCTAGCGGCTGGGGGGAGGATACGCAGTATTTT
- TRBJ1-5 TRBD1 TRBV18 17 CASSPGTGALSNQPQHF TGTGCCAGCTCACCGGGGACAGGGGCCCTTAGCAATCAGCCCCAGCATTTT
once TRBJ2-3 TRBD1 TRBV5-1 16 CASSGGTGVSTDTQYF TGCGCCAGCAGCGGAGGGACAGGGGTGAGCACAGATACGCAGTATTTT
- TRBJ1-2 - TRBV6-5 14 CASSYLGRAGGYTF TGTGCCAGCAGTTACCTCGGACGGGCAGGGGGCTACACCTTC
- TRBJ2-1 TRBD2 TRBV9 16 CASSVEREAPYNEQFF TGTGCCAGCAGCGTAGAGCGGGAGGCCCCATACAATGAGCAGTTCTTC
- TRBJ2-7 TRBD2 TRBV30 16 CAWSLPTSVRFMRQYF TGTGCCTGGAGCCTCCCCACTAGCGTGCGTTTTATGCGGCAGTACTTC
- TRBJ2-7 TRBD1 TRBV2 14 CASRDKTGTGEQYF TGTGCCAGCAGGGATAAAACCGGGACAGGGGAGCAGTACTTC
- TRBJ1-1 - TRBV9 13 CASSFGGRTEAFF TGTGCCAGCAGCTTCGGGGGGCGAACTGAAGCTTTCTTT
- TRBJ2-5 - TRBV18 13 CASSPVTRETQYF TGTGCCAGCTCGCCGGTCACTCGAGAGACCCAGTACTTC
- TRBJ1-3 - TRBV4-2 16 CASSQDRGPSGNTIYF TGTGCCAGCAGCCAAGATAGAGGGCCGTCTGGAAACACCATATATTTT
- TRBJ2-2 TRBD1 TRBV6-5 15 CASTSGTGGSGELFF TGTGCCAGCACCTCCGGGACAGGGGGCTCCGGGGAGCTGTTTTTT
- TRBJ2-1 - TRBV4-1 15 CASSRVAVTYNEQFF TGCGCCAGCAGCCGAGTAGCGGTAACCTACAATGAGCAGTTCTTC
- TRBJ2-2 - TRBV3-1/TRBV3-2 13 CASGLTNTGELFF TGTGCCAGCGGGCTTACGAACACCGGGGAGCTGTTTTTT
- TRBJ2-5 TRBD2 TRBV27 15 CASRDLAGMGETQYF TGTGCCAGCAGGGACCTAGCGGGGATGGGAGAGACCCAGTACTTC
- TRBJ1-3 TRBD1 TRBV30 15 CAWSVRGLLGNTIYF TGTGCCTGGAGTGTAAGGGGGCTACTTGGAAACACCATATATTTT
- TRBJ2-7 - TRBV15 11 CATGLGGEQYF TGTGCCACCGGACTGGGCGGGGAGCAGTACTTC
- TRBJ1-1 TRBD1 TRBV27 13 CASTGQGNTEAFF TGTGCCAGCACTGGACAGGGAAACACTGAAGCTTTCTTT
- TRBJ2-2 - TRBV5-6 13 CASSLHRAGELFF TGTGCCAGCAGCTTACACAGGGCCGGGGAGCTGTTTTTT
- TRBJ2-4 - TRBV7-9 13 CASSSRAGNIQYF TGTGCCAGCAGCTCTAGGGCGGGGAACATTCAGTACTTC
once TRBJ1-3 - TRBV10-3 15 CAISHPGGSGNTIYF TGTGCCATCAGCCACCCCGGGGGATCTGGAAACACCATATATTTT
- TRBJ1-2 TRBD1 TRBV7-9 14 CASSLGQVNYGYTF TGTGCCAGCAGCTTGGGACAGGTGAACTATGGCTACACCTTC